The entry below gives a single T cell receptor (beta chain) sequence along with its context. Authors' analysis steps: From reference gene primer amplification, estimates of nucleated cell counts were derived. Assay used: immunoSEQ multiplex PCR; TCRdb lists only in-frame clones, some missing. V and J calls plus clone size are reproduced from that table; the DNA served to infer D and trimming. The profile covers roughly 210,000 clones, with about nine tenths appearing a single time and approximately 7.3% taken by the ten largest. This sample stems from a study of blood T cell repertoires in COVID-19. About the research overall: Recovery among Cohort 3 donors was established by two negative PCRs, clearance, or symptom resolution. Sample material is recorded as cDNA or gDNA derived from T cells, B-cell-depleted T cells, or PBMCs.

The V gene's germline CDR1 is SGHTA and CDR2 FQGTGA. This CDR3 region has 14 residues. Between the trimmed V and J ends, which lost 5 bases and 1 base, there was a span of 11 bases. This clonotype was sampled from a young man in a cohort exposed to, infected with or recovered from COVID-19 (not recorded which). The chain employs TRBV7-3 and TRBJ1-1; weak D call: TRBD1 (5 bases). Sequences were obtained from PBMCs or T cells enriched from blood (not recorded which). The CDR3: CASSRMGGNTEAFF. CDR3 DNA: TGTGCCAGCAGCCGTATGGGGGGGAACACTGAAGCTTTCTTT.